The present entry profiles one T cell receptor (beta chain) with its context. The germline V gene encodes CDR1 MGHRA and CDR2 YSYEKL. The V gene lost 0 bases and the J gene lost 8 bases, with 9 bases spanning the gap. This CDR3 is built from 13 residues. The source of the sample is a study of CD8 T cells in Susac syndrome. Sequencing of TCR beta was carried out in blood CD8+ and CD4+ T cells. The multiple sclerosis control group was made up of treatment-naive patients with stable or active relapsing-remitting disease. Through negative isolation, CD4+ and CD8+ T cells were obtained, while TEMRA cells were enriched using FACS. Reverse transcription used about 0.45 to 1 ug RNA and random hexamers. Amplification of TCR beta CDR3 spanned 54 Vbeta and 13 Jbeta via immunoSEQ multiplex PCR. A single record per CDR3 protein comes from TCRdb applying MiXCR to the immunoSEQ multiplex PCR reads. Here the sample spans 100,000 to 150,000 distinct CDR3 sequences, roughly 94% being singletons.

The sequenced material came from CD4+ T cells from PBMCs. The receptor was isolated from a human donor with multiple sclerosis. V usage is TRBV4-1 and J usage is TRBJ2-3; TRBD1 or TRBD2 may be the D gene (6 bases each). In DNA, the CDR3 is TGCGCCAGCAGCCAAGACAGGGGAGGTACGCAGTATTTT. It specifies CASSQDRGGTQYF.